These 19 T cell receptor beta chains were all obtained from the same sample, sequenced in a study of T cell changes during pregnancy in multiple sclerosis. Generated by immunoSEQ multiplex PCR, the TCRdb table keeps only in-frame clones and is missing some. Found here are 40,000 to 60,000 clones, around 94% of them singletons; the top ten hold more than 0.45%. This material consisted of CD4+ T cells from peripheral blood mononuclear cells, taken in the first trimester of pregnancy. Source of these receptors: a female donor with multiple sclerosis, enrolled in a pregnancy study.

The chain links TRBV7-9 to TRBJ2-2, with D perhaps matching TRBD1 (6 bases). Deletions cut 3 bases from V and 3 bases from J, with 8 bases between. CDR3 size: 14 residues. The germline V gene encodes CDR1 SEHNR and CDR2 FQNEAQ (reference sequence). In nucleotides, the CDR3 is TGTGCCAGCAGCTTCGGACAGTACACCGGGGAGCTGTTTTTT. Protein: CASSFGQYTGELFF.

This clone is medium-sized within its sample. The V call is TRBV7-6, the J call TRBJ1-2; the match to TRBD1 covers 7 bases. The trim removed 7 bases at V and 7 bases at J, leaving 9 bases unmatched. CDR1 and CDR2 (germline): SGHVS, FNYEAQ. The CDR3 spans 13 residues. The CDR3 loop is CASTGWDSSGYTF. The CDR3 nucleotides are TGTGCCAGCACCGGATGGGACAGTAGTGGCTACACCTTC.

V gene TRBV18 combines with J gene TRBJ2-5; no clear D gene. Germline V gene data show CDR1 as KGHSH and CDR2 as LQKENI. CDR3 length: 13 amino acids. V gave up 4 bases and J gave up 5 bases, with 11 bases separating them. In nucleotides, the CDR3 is TGTGCCAGCTCACGGGCCCAGCTGGAGACCCAGTACTTC. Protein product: CASSRAQLETQYF.

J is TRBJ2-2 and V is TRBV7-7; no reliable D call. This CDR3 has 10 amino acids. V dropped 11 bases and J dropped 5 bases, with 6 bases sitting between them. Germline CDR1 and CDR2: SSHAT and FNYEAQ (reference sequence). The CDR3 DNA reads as TGTGCCGTCGGGACCGGGGAGCTGTTTTTT. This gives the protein CAVGTGELFF. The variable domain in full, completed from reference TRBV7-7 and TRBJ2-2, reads GAGVSQSPRYKVTKRGQDVTLRCDPISSHATLYWYQQALGQGPEFLTYFNYEAQPDKSGLPSDRFSAERPEGSISTLTIQRTEQRDSAMYRCAVGTGELFFGEGSRLTVL.

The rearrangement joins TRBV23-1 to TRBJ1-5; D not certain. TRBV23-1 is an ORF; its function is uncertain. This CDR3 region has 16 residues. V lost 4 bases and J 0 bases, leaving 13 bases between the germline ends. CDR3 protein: CASSPTQQDSNQPQHF. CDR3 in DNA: TGCGCCAGCAGTCCCACTCAGCAGGATAGCAATCAGCCCCAGCATTTT.

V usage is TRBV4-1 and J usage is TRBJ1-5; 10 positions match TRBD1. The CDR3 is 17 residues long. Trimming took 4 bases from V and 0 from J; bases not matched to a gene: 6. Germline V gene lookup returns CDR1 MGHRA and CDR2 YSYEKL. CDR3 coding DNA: TGCGCCAGCAGCCCCGGGACAGGGGAAGATAGCAATCAGCCCCAGCATTTT. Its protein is CASSPGTGEDSNQPQHF.

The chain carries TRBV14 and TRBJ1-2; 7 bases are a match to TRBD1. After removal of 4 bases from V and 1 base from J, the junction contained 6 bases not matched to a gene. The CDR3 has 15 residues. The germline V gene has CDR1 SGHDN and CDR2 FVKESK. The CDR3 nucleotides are TGTGCCAGCAGCCCGGGACAGCTCATTAACTATGGCTACACCTTC. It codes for CASSPGQLINYGYTF.

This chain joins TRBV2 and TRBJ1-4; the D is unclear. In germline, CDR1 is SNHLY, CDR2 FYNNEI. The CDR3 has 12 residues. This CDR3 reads CSCGPTNEKLFF. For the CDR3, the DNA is TGTTCTTGCGGGCCGACTAATGAAAAACTGTTTTTT.

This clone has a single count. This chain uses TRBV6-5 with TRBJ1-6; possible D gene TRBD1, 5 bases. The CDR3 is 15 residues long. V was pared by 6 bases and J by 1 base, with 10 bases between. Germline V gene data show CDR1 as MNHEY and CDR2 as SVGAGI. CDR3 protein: CASRQGLSYNSPLHF. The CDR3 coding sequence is TGTGCCAGCAGGCAGGGACTGTCCTATAATTCACCCCTCCACTTT.

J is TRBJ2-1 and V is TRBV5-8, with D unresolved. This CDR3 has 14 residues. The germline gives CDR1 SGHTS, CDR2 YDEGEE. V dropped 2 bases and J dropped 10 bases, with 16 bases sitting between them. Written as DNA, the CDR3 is TGTGCCAGCAGCTTTCTTCGTGGTGGCAGGGAGCAGTTCTTC. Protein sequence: CASSFLRGGREQFF.

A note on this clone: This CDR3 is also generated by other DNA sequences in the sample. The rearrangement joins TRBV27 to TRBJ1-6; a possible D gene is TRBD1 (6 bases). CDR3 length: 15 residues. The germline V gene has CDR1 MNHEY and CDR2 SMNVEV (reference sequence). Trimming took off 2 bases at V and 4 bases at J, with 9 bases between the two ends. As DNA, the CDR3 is TGTGCCAGCAGTTTAGGGACAACATATAATTCACCCCTCCACTTT. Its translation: CASSLGTTYNSPLHF.

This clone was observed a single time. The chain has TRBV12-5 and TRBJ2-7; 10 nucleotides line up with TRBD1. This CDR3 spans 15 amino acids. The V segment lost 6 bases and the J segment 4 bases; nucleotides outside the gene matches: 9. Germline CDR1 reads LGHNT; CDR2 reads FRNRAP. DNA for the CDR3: TGTGCTAGTGGCTTCACCGGGACAGGGGTGTACGAGCAGTACTTC. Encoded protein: CASGFTGTGVYEQYF.

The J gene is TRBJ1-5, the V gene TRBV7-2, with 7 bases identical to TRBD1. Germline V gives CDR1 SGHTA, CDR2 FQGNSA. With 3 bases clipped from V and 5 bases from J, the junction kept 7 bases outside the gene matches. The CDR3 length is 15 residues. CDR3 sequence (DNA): TGTGCCAGCAGCTTTGGGGACAGACTAGATCAGCCCCAGCATTTT. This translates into CASSFGDRLDQPQHF.

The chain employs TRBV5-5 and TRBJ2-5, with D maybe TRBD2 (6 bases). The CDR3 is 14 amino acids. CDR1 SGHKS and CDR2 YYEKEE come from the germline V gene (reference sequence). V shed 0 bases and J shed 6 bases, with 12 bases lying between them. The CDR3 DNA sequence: TGTGCCAGCAGCTTGGTGGAGGGTACGAAGACCCAGTACTTC. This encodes CASSLVEGTKTQYF.

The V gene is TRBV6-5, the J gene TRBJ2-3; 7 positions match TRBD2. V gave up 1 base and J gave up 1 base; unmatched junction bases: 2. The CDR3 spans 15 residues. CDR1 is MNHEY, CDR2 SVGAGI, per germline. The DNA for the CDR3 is TGTGCCAGCAGTTACTTGGGGGGGGGCACAGATACGCAGTATTTT. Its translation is CASSYLGGGTDTQYF.

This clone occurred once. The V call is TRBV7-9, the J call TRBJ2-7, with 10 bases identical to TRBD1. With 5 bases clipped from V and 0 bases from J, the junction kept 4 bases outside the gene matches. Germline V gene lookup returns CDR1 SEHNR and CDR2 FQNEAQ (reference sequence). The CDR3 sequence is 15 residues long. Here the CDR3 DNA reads TGTGCCAGCAGCCGAGGACAGGGGGTCTCCTACGAGCAGTACTTC. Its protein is CASSRGQGVSYEQYF.

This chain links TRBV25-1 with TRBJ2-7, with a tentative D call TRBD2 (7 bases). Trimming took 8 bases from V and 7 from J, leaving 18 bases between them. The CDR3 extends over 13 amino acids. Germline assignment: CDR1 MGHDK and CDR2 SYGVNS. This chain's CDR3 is CASGGGPTGEQYF. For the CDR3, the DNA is TGTGCCAGCGGGGGGGGCCCGACGGGGGAGCAGTACTTC.

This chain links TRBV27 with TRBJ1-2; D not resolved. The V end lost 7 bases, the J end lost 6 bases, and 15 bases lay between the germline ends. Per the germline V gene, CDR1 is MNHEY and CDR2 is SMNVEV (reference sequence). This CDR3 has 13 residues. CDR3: CASTGFQLHGYTF. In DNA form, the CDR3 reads TGTGCCAGCACGGGATTCCAACTACATGGCTACACCTTC.

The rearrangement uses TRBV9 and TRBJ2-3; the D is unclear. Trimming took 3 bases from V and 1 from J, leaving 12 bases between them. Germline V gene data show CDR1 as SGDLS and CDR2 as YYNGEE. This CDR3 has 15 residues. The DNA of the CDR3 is TGTGCCAGCAGCGGATACCTAACTGGCACAGATACGCAGTATTTT. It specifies CASSGYLTGTDTQYF. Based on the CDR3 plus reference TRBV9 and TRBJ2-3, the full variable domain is DSGVTQTPKHLITATGQRVTLRCSPRSGDLSVYWYQQSLDQGLQFLIQYYNGEERAKGNILERFSAQQFPDLHSELNLSSLELGDSALYFCASSGYLTGTDTQYFGPGTRLTVL.